The sample holds many counts of the clone carrying this T cell receptor (beta chain). Its antigen is currently unknown. Amplification yielded TCR beta CDR3 regions, with RNA transcripts as the source. First-round RT-PCR targeting the TCR CDR3 was performed with the HTBI primer set. TCRdb used MiXCR to reprocess the multiplex PCR reads, holding one entry per CDR3 protein. The sample lists about 380,000 distinct CDR3 sequences, roughly 18% seen once, with roughly two fifths in the top ten. This entry is derived from a study of T cells in Graves' hyperthyroidism and ophthalmopathy. Overall study: Blood from the periphery was taken at initial diagnosis, before any treatment.

CDR3 length: 15 amino acids. V lost 1 base and J 1 base, leaving 11 bases between the germline ends. Looked up from germline, CDR1 is MNHNY and CDR2 is SVGAGI (reference sequence). Regarding the study as a whole: Most thyroid-expanded clonotypes above 0.001 were also found in blood. Ophthalmopathy was told apart from stable hyperthyroidism by a 13 V-J model.

In the ophthalmopathy cohort, Clinical Activity Score was at least 3, NOSPECS grade at least 4, and duration under 3 months. The chain has TRBV6-6 and TRBJ2-7; a weak D match, TRBD1 (6 bases). This sequence was found in a young man with Graves' ophthalmopathy. Sample: blood. This chain's CDR3 is CASSYLGQGSYEQYF. The CDR3 bases are TGTGCCAGCAGTTACTTGGGCCAGGGGTCCTACGAGCAGTACTTC.